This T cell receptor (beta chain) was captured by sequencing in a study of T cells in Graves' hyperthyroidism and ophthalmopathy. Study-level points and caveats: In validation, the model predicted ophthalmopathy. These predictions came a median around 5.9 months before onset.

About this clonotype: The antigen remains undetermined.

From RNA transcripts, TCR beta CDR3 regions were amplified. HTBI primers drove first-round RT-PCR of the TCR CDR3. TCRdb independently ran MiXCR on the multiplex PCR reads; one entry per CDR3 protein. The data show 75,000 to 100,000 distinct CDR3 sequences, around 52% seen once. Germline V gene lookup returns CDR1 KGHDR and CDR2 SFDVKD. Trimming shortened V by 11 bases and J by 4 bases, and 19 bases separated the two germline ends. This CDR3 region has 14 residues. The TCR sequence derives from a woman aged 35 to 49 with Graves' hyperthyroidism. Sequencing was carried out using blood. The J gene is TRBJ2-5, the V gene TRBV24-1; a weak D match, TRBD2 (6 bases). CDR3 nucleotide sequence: TGTGCCAGCAGCGTCCCCATGGGAGGAGAGACCCAGTACTTC. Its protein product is CASSVPMGGETQYF.